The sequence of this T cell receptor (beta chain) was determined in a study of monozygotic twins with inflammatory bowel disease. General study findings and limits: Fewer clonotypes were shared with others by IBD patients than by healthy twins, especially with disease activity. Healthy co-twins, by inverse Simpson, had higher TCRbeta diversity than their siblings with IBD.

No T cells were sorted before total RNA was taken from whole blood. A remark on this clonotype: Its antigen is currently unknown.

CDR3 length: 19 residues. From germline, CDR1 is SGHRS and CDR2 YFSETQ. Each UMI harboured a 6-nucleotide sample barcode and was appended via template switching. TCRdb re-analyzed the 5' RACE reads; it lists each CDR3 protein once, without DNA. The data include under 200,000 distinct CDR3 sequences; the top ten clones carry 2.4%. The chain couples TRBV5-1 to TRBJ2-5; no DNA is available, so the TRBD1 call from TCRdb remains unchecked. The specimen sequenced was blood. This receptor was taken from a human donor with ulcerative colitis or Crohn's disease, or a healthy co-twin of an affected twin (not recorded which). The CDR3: CASSSQWLQGATTQETQYF. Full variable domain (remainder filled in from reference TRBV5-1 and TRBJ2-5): KAGVTQTPRYLIKTRGQQVTLSCSPISGHRSVSWYQQTPGQGLQFLFEYFSETQRNKGNFPGRFSGRQFSNSRSEMNVSTLELGDSALYLCASSSQWLQGATTQETQYFGPGTRLLVL.